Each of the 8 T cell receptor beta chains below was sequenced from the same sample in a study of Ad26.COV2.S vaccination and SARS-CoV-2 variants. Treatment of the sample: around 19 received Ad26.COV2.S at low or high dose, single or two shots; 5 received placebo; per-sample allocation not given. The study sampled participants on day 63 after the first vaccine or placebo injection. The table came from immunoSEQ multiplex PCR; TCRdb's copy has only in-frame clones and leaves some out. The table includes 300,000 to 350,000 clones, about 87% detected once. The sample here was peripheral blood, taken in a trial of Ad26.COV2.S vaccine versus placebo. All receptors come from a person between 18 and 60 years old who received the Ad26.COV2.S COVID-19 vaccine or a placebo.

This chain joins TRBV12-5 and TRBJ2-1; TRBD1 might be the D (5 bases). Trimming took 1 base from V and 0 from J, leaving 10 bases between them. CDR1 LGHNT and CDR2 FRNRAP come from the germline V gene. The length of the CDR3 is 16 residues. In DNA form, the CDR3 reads TGTGCTAGTGGTTTGGAAACAGGACACTCCTACAATGAGCAGTTCTTC. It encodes CASGLETGHSYNEQFF.

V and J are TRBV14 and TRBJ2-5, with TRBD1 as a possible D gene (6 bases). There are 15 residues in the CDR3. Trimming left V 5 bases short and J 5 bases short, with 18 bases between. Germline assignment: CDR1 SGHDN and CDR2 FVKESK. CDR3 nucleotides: TGTGCCAGCAGCACCCTCCAGGGGCGGTCGGAGACCCAGTACTTC. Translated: CASSTLQGRSETQYF.

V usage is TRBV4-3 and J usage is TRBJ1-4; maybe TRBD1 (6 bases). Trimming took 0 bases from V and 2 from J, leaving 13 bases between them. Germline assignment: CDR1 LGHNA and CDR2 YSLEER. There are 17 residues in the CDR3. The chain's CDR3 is CASSQDRAGATNEKLFF. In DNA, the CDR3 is TGCGCCAGCAGCCAAGATCGGGCGGGGGCTACTAATGAAAAACTGTTTTTT.

The CDR3 coding sequence is TGTGCCAGCAGCTTAGCTGCGGGAGTACCCACAGAGACCCAGTACTTC. This encodes CASSLAAGVPTETQYF. The V call is TRBV7-9, the J call TRBJ2-5; 7 bases line up with TRBD2. With 0 bases clipped from V and 4 bases from J, the junction kept 8 bases outside the gene matches. The CDR3 is 16 residues long. Germline values: CDR1 SEHNR, CDR2 FQNEAQ (reference sequence).

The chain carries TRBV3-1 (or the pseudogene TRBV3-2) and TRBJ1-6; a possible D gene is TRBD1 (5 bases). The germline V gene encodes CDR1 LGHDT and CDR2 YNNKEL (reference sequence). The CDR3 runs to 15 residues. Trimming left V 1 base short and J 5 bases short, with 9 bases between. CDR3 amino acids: CASSQAGGNNSPLHF. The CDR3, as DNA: TGTGCCAGCAGCCAAGCCGGGGGGAATAATTCACCCCTCCACTTT.

CDR3 DNA sequence: TGTGCCAGCAGACGGACAGGGGGCGCGGGTAACTATGGCTACACCTTC. This translates into CASRRTGGAGNYGYTF. The chain combines TRBV27 with TRBJ1-2; 11 bases fit TRBD1. J gave up 1 base and V 6 bases, and 7 bases lay outside the gene matches. CDR1 is MNHEY, CDR2 SMNVEV, per germline (reference sequence). The CDR3 extends over 16 amino acids.

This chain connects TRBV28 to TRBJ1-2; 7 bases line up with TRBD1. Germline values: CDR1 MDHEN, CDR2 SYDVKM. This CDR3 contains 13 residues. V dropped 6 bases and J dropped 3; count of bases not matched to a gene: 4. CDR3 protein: CASRPTGDYGYTF. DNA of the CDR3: TGTGCCAGCAGACCTACAGGGGACTATGGCTACACCTTC.

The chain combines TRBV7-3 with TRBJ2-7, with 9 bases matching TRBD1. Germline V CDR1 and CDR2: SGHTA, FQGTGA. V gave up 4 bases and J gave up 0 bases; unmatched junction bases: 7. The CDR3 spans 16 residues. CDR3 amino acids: CASSSGQGLLSYEQYF. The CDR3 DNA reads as TGTGCCAGCAGCTCGGGACAGGGCCTTCTCTCCTACGAGCAGTACTTC.